The sequence of this TCR beta chain was determined in a study of control samples from healthy donors and cancer patients. Clones were sequenced by immunoSEQ multiplex PCR, and TCRdb holds only the in-frame ones, with some missing. Of about 84,000 clones listed, around 80% were seen once; the top ten hold around a tenth. The germline V gene encodes CDR1 MNHEY and CDR2 SVGAGI. The CDR3 runs 14 residues. V lost 5 bases and J lost 7; bases outside the gene matches: 7. The clonotype comes from a man aged 60 to 69 with head and neck cancer. The chain links TRBV6-5 to TRBJ1-4; TRBD1 matches 7 bases. Source material: PBMCs. Here the CDR3 DNA reads TGTGCCAGCAGTAGACAGGGTCTTGGTGAAAAACTGTTTTTT. Protein: CASSRQGLGEKLFF.